The clone carrying this T cell receptor beta chain was found once. Clones were read by immunoSEQ multiplex PCR, and TCRdb kept only the in-frame ones, dropping some. Of over 100,000 clones listed, around nine tenths are singletons. This specimen comes from a study of blood T cell repertoires in COVID-19. Germline-derived CDR1 and CDR2 are LGHDT and YNNKEL (reference sequence). This CDR3 spans 11 amino acids. The V end lost 4 bases, the J end lost 7 bases, and 5 bases lay between the germline ends. This sequence originates from a man in his forties with acute or convalescent COVID-19. The chain joins TRBV3-1 (or the pseudogene TRBV3-2) to TRBJ2-1; D not certain. Material for sequencing was peripheral blood. CDR3 residues: CASSLLNEQFF. DNA of the CDR3: TGTGCCAGCAGCCTCCTGAATGAGCAGTTCTTC.